The clone carrying this T cell receptor beta chain appeared a single time. The antigen remains undetermined. Assay runs were performed at deep level. TCRdb keeps only in-frame clones here, not all; method: immunoSEQ multiplex PCR. The data hold 170,000 or so clones, with over 50% observed a single time. Among the donors, all were Caucasian adults who lived in Nashville, Tennessee. This CDR3 has 15 amino acids. Germline lookup yields CDR1 MDHEN and CDR2 SYDVKM. Germline trimming cut 6 bases from V and 4 bases from J; bases unmatched to any gene: 8. The sample belongs to a study of shared clonotypes between healthy human individuals. Study-wide points: Shared clonotypes across all four donors exceeded non-shared ones in generation probability. The study sampled only blood, and tissue repertoires likely differ.

The chain links TRBV28 to TRBJ2-7; TRBD2 matches at 11 bases. The source of this sequence is a man in his thirties or forties in good health. Material for sequencing was memory CD4+ T cells sorted from blood. Regarding subset: CD45RA-negative fraction. The CDR3 region has the DNA TGTGCCAGCAGGGAAACTAGCGGGAGCGGGTACGAGCAGTACTTC. As protein: CASRETSGSGYEQYF.